This entry lists 27 T cell receptor beta chains sequenced from one sample in a study of T cells in Graves' hyperthyroidism and ophthalmopathy. Using RNA transcripts as the source, TCR beta CDR3 regions were amplified. An initial round of RT-PCR targeting the TCR CDR3 relied on the HTBI primer set. One entry per CDR3 protein results from TCRdb running MiXCR on the multiplex PCR reads. The sample comprises 300,000 to 450,000 distinct CDR3 sequences, 15% of which are singletons, and about 31% rests with the top ten. The sequenced sample consisted of blood. Receptor source: a woman in her twenties or thirties with Graves' hyperthyroidism.

This chain links TRBV6-2 or TRBV6-3 with TRBJ1-2; D gene ambiguous. V dropped 5 bases and J dropped 7 bases, with 17 bases sitting between them. The CDR3 sequence is 14 residues long. The germline CDR1 and CDR2 sequences are MNHEY and SVGEGT. Written as DNA, the CDR3 is TGTGCCAGCAGTCCCACGAAGGGTATCAGTGGCTACACCTTC. This translates into CASSPTKGISGYTF.

Many counts were recorded for this clonotype. The CDR3 coding sequence is TGTGCCAGCATTCGGACAGGGGGCCTTGGCACTGAAGCTTTCTTT. Translation gives CASIRTGGLGTEAFF. The rearrangement joins TRBV28 to TRBJ1-1; TRBD1 matches 11 bases. The CDR3 totals 15 residues. J lost 4 bases, V lost 7 bases, and 8 bases had no gene match. From germline, CDR1 is MDHEN and CDR2 SYDVKM. The full variable domain, rest sourced from reference TRBV28 and TRBJ1-1, is DVKVTQSSRYLVKRTGEKVFLECVQDMDHENMFWYRQDPGLGLRLIYFSYDVKMKEKGDIPEGYSVSREKKERFSLILESASTNQTSMYLCASIRTGGLGTEAFFGQGTRLTVV.

Remarks on this clonotype: A much larger clonotype is one base distant, so this may be a read error. V is TRBV28 and J is TRBJ2-3; TRBD2 aligns across 9 bases. CDR3 size: 15 residues. Trimming at V came to 5 bases and at J to 1 base, leaving 4 bases not matched to a gene. Looked up from germline, CDR1 is MDHEN and CDR2 is SYDVKM. The CDR3 is CASSDPSGGTDTQYF. As DNA, the CDR3 is TGTGCCAGCAGTGATCCTAGCGGGGGCACAGATACGCAGTATTTT.

This clonotype appeared many times. The chain has TRBV7-2 and TRBJ2-3; 13 nucleotides match TRBD2. The junction had 4 bases not matched to a gene; V was cut back by 0 bases and J by 7 bases. CDR3 length equals 16 residues. Germline CDR1 and CDR2: SGHTA and FQGNSA. The CDR3 reads CASSLARTSGRYTQYF. CDR3 DNA: TGTGCCAGCAGCTTAGCCCGGACTAGCGGGAGATATACGCAGTATTTT. Combining the CDR3 with reference TRBV7-2 and TRBJ2-3 gives the whole variable domain GAGVSQSPSNKVTEKGKDVELRCDPISGHTALYWYRQSLGQGLEFLIYFQGNSAPDKSGLPSDRFSAERTGGSVSTLTIQRTQQEDSAVYLCASSLARTSGRYTQYFGPGTRLTVL.

This clonotype occurred many times. This chain connects TRBV2 to TRBJ1-2; TRBD1 aligns across 7 bases. CDR3 length: 14 residues. The germline V gene encodes CDR1 SNHLY and CDR2 FYNNEI. Trimming removed 6 bases from V and 7 bases from J; junction bases left unmatched: 11. The CDR3 protein is CASRDGRGPPGYTF. CDR3 bases: TGTGCCAGCAGAGATGGGAGGGGGCCTCCTGGCTACACCTTC. Drawing the rest from reference TRBV2 and TRBJ1-2, the complete variable domain is EPEVTQTPSHQVTQMGQEVILRCVPISNHLYFYWYRQILGQKVEFLVSFYNNEISEKSEIFDDQFSVERPDGSNFTLKIRSTKLEDSAMYFCASRDGRGPPGYTFGSGTRLTVV.

In this sample, this clonotype turned up many times. The V gene is TRBV7-7, the J gene TRBJ2-1, with 11 bases matching TRBD2. The CDR3 consists of 18 residues. The germline CDR1 and CDR2 sequences are SSHAT and FNYEAQ (reference sequence). V dropped 5 bases and J dropped 3; count of bases not matched to a gene: 12. CDR3 sequence reads: CASSPLPGLAVLYNEQFF. The CDR3 nucleotides read TGTGCCAGCAGCCCCCTCCCGGGACTAGCGGTGCTCTACAATGAGCAGTTCTTC.

This clonotype showed up just a few times. The rearrangement uses TRBV30 and TRBJ1-3; TRBD1 agrees at 8 bases. V shed 4 bases, J shed 0 bases, and the junction held 8 bases outside the gene matches. The CDR3 runs to 16 residues. Germline V gene data show CDR1 as GTSNPN and CDR2 as SVGIG (reference sequence). The CDR3 nucleotides read TGTGCCTGGACTTTGAACAGGGGGGACTCTGGAAACACCATATATTTT. Residues: CAWTLNRGDSGNTIYF. Together with reference TRBV30 and TRBJ1-3, the CDR3 gives the full variable domain: SQTIHQWPATLVQPVGSPLSLECTVEGTSNPNLYWYRQAAGRGLQLLFYSVGIGQISSEVPQNLSASRPQDRQFILSSKKLLLSDSGFYLCAWTLNRGDSGNTIYFGEGSWLTVV.

This clonotype has a single count. The chain uses TRBV5-5 and TRBJ2-2; 7 nucleotides align to TRBD2. Germline V CDR1 and CDR2: SGHKS, YYEKEE (reference sequence). Trimming at V came to 0 bases and at J to 4 bases, leaving 12 bases not matched to a gene. The CDR3 runs 18 residues. The CDR3 region is CASSLALRREWVTGELFF. The CDR3 DNA sequence: TGTGCCAGCAGCTTGGCACTTCGGCGGGAGTGGGTCACCGGGGAGCTGTTTTTT.

This clonotype was found many times. V gene TRBV5-1 combines with J gene TRBJ1-5; tentatively, D is TRBD1 (6 bases). The V and J ends lost 0 bases and 7 bases respectively, with 11 bases between them. The CDR3 covers 14 residues. CDR1 is SGHRS and CDR2 is YFSETQ in the germline V gene. CDR3 in DNA: TGCGCCAGCAGCTTGGGGCCCACAGGGCAGCCCCAGCATTTT. Translation gives CASSLGPTGQPQHF.

This clonotype has just one count. This sequence joins TRBV20-1 and TRBJ2-1, with D tentatively TRBD2 (6 bases). Trimming removed 2 bases from V and 7 bases from J, with 24 bases in between. The CDR3 runs to 17 residues. CDR1 DFQATT and CDR2 SNEGSKA come from the germline V gene (reference sequence). This CDR3 is CSARPGSLGGAGNEQFF. CDR3 nucleotide sequence: TGCAGTGCTAGACCAGGTTCGCTAGGAGGGGCCGGGAATGAGCAGTTCTTC.

The rearrangement joins TRBV6-1 to TRBJ2-1, with D perhaps TRBD1 (7 bases). The V gene lost 6 bases and the J gene lost 13 bases, with 16 bases spanning the gap. This CDR3 is built from 12 residues. Germline CDR1 MNHNS, CDR2 SASEGT. Here the CDR3 reads CASRGDRDSQFF. DNA of the CDR3: TGTGCCAGCAGGGGAGACAGGGACTCACAGTTCTTC.

This clonotype was counted many times. The chain is built from TRBV3-1 and TRBJ1-2, with D unresolved. V lost 4 bases and J 3 bases, leaving 15 bases between the germline ends. Looked up from germline, CDR1 is LGHDT and CDR2 is YNNKEL (reference sequence). The CDR3 extends over 15 amino acids. The CDR3 nucleotides are TGTGCCAGCAGCCCCGCTCCTGTCCCGGACTATGGCTACACCTTC. It yields the protein CASSPAPVPDYGYTF.

This clonotype was recorded at least ten times. The V gene is TRBV12-3 or TRBV12-4, the J gene TRBJ2-7; 7 bases are shared with TRBD1. CDR3 length equals 15 residues. Germline trimming cut 5 bases from V and 0 bases from J; bases unmatched to any gene: 7. CDR3 sequence (DNA): TGTGCCAGCAGTGGCCGGGACAGACACTCCTACGAGCAGTACTTC. Amino acid sequence: CASSGRDRHSYEQYF.

This clonotype was found many times. The rearrangement links TRBV30 to TRBJ2-5; 10 nucleotides line up with TRBD2. CDR3 length: 13 residues. CDR1 and CDR2 from the germline V gene are GTSNPN and SVGIG (reference sequence). This CDR3 reads CALALAGEETQYF. The CDR3 nucleotides are TGTGCATTAGCCCTAGCGGGAGAAGAGACCCAGTACTTC.

V gene TRBV6-1 combines with J gene TRBJ2-5, with a possible D match to TRBD1 (5 bases). There are 15 residues in the CDR3. V shed 6 bases and J shed 5 bases, with 19 bases lying between them. CDR1 and CDR2 (germline): MNHNS, SASEGT. CDR3 residues: CASSLNDRRRETQYF. The CDR3 coding sequence is TGTGCCAGCAGCCTAAACGACAGAAGACGGGAGACCCAGTACTTC.

This clonotype has more than one count but fewer than ten. This may come from a read error, since a much larger clone is one base off. This CDR3 reads CAWSHGGGADVLTF. The DNA of the CDR3 is TGTGCCTGGAGTCACGGGGGGGGGGCCGACGTCCTGACTTTC. J is TRBJ2-6 and V is TRBV30; 8 bases line up with TRBD2. Germline-derived CDR1 and CDR2 are GTSNPN and SVGIG (reference sequence). The CDR3 loop spans 14 amino acids.

This clonotype occurred many times. This chain uses TRBV7-9 with TRBJ2-7; the match to TRBD2 covers 8 bases. Germline CDR1 and CDR2: SEHNR and FQNEAQ (reference sequence). J gave up 4 bases and V 8 bases, and 7 bases lay outside the gene matches. The CDR3 is made up of 13 amino acids. CDR3 amino acids: CASVLAEGYEQYF. The DNA of the CDR3 is TGTGCCAGCGTACTAGCGGAGGGGTACGAGCAGTACTTC.

This clonotype has more than one count but fewer than ten. V gene TRBV6-1 combines with J gene TRBJ1-2; tentative D call: TRBD1 (5 bases). CDR1 and CDR2 (germline): MNHNS, SASEGT. The V end was cut by 9 bases, the J end by 8 bases, with 22 bases between. The CDR3 sequence is 14 residues long. The CDR3 nucleotides read TGTGCCAGTAGGCAGGGTGGCCTGTTCAACGGCTACACCTTC. This translates into CASRQGGLFNGYTF.

This clonotype was seen a handful of times. The V call is TRBV9, the J call TRBJ1-2, with TRBD1 matching over 7 bases. From germline, CDR1 is SGDLS and CDR2 YYNGEE. The CDR3 spans 13 residues. Trimming cost V 7 bases and J 6 bases; bases outside gene matches: 9. The CDR3 loop reads CASPSAGTDGYTF. The DNA of the CDR3 is TGTGCCAGCCCTTCCGCCGGGACAGATGGCTACACCTTC.

This clonotype showed up just a few times. The chain carries TRBV24-1 and TRBJ2-2; 9 bases line up with TRBD1. Unmatched junction bases numbered 2, after V lost 2 bases and J lost 2 bases. Germline values: CDR1 KGHDR, CDR2 SFDVKD. The CDR3 is 16 residues long. Here the CDR3 DNA reads TGTGCCACCAGTGATTGGGACAGGGAAAACACCGGGGAGCTGTTTTTT. Amino acid sequence: CATSDWDRENTGELFF.

The chain links TRBV6-2 or TRBV6-3 to TRBJ1-5; no reliable D call. Germline V lookup: CDR1 MNHEY, CDR2 SVGEGT. CDR3 length: 18 amino acids. V shed 0 bases and J shed 0 bases, with 15 bases lying between them. The CDR3 region has the DNA TGTGCCAGCAGTTACTCGGGAGTAGGGCCTAATAGCAATCAGCCCCAGCATTTT. Encoded protein: CASSYSGVGPNSNQPQHF.

This chain uses TRBV3-1 with TRBJ2-7, with 15 bases matching TRBD2. CDR3 length equals 19 residues. Germline V gene sequence: CDR1 LGHDT, CDR2 YNNKEL (reference sequence). With V trimmed by 0 bases and J by 5 bases, 11 bases remained unmatched. The CDR3 spells CASSQDPGLAGGPLDEQYF. The CDR3 DNA reads TGTGCCAGCAGCCAAGATCCTGGACTAGCGGGAGGGCCTCTGGACGAGCAGTACTTC.

In its sample, this clonotype was seen a few times. The chain employs TRBV6-1 and TRBJ2-7; possible D gene TRBD1, 5 bases. Germline CDR1 reads MNHNS; CDR2 reads SASEGT. This CDR3 region has 13 residues. V lost 7 bases and J lost 1, with 11 bases in between. The CDR3 bases are TGTGCCAGCATCCTAGGACATTCCTACGAGCAGTACTTC. Amino acids: CASILGHSYEQYF.

This clonotype was seen a few times. V and J are TRBV5-1 and TRBJ2-7; D call uncertain. CDR3 length: 17 amino acids. Germline CDR1 is SGHRS and CDR2 is YFSETQ. V was clipped by 2 bases and J by 2 bases, with 20 bases between them. As DNA, the CDR3 is TGCGCCAGCAGCTTAAACCCTAGGGCCAAAACCCCCTACGAGCAGTACTTC. Encoded protein: CASSLNPRAKTPYEQYF.

A remark on this clonotype: One end of the junction fails to match germline, which may point to a read error. J is TRBJ2-2 and V is TRBV20-1; the D gene is possibly TRBD2 (5 bases). CDR1 is DFQATT, CDR2 SNEGSKA, per germline (reference sequence). The CDR3 is made up of 12 amino acids. The CDR3 coding sequence is TGCAGTGCTAGCCCCGAAGCCGGGGAGCCGTTTTTT. This encodes CSASPEAGEPFF.

The V and J genes are TRBV5-1 and TRBJ1-5, with 9 nucleotides matching TRBD1. J was trimmed by 3 bases and V by 0 bases; bases with no gene match: 7. The CDR3 totals 17 residues. CDR1 is SGHRS, CDR2 YFSETQ, per germline. The CDR3 DNA sequence: TGCGCCAGCAGCTTGGTAAAGGACAGGGGCGACAATCAGCCCCAGCATTTT. It is translated as CASSLVKDRGDNQPQHF.

The chain employs TRBV20-1 and TRBJ2-7; unclear D gene. CDR1 DFQATT and CDR2 SNEGSKA come from the germline V gene (reference sequence). The CDR3 length is 13 residues. V was shortened by 0 bases and J by 5 bases, with 11 bases between the two germline ends. This CDR3 is CSARDVSVHEQYF. For the CDR3, the DNA is TGCAGTGCTAGAGATGTATCCGTCCACGAGCAGTACTTC.